This TCR beta chain was documented in a study of blood T cell repertoires in COVID-19. Study information: The origin of the acute and convalescent COVID-19 samples was the United States, Italy and Spain. The analysed material was cDNA or gDNA that came from T cells, B-cell-depleted T cells, or PBMCs.

As handled by the study authors: Estimated nucleated cell counts came from reference gene primer amplification. Some clones are missing from TCRdb's copy, which holds only in-frame ones; the method was immunoSEQ multiplex PCR. V and J calls and clone size are given by that table; D and trimming were obtained from the DNA. The table lists 150,000 to 200,000 clones, more than 75% of them singletons, with 5.5% to 7% in the top ten. This CDR3 is built from 11 residues. CDR1 is DFQATT and CDR2 is SNEGSKA in the germline V gene (reference sequence). Seattle patients were enrolled while actively infected and followed longitudinally. A note on this clone: One end of the junction varies from germline; a read error may be responsible.

The clonotype was recovered from a woman in her forties with COVID-19, enrolled during active disease. The J gene is TRBJ2-5, the V gene TRBV20-1; perhaps TRBD1 as D (5 bases). The specimen was peripheral blood. CDR3 in amino acids: CSAREWEGVHF. DNA for the CDR3: TGCAGTGCTAGAGAATGGGAAGGGGTTCACTTC.